The 28 T cell receptor beta chains reported below all come from one sample, sequenced in a study of CD8 T cells in Susac syndrome (dated 2019 in TCRdb). The library relied on the immunoSEQ multiplex PCR assay. RNA was extracted with the RNeasy kit and about 0.5 to 1 ug was reverse transcribed using random hexamers. TCRdb redid the processing of the public reads, applying fastp at Q25 and MiXCR, and retained in-frame beta chains. Every distinct CDR3 protein forms one entry, paired with its most common genes and DNA. The sample table shows about 130,000 distinct CDR3 sequences, and around nine tenths are seen once. The ten largest clones add up to around 0.24% of the sample. The sample comprised CD8+ T cells from PBMCs. Source of these receptors: a human donor with multiple sclerosis.

This clonotype came up once. J is TRBJ2-1 and V is TRBV15; possible D gene TRBD2, 6 bases. V was clipped by 6 bases and J by 2 bases, with 11 bases between them. Germline assignment: CDR1 LNHNV and CDR2 YYDKDF (reference sequence). The CDR3 loop spans 14 amino acids. The CDR3 DNA is TGTGCCACCAGGGAGGGGTCCACCTACAATGAGCAGTTCTTC. It translates to CATREGSTYNEQFF.

The chain links TRBV30 to TRBJ1-5, with D unclear. CDR1 GTSNPN and CDR2 SVGIG come from the germline V gene (reference sequence). The CDR3 consists of 14 residues. The V end was cut by 5 bases, the J end by 2 bases, with 13 bases between. The CDR3 DNA reads TGTGCCTGGTCCGTGGGAATTGGCAATCAGCCCCAGCATTTT. It encodes CAWSVGIGNQPQHF.

The chain joins TRBV27 to TRBJ2-7; 9 nucleotides align to TRBD2. Germline V lookup: CDR1 MNHEY, CDR2 SMNVEV (reference sequence). The CDR3 has 15 amino acids. V was pared by 7 bases and J by 2 bases, with 9 bases of the junction left unmatched. CDR3 coding DNA: TGTGCCAGCACCCTGAGAGCGGGAGGTCCCTACGAGCAGTACTTC. As protein: CASTLRAGGPYEQYF.

The chain uses TRBV5-1 and TRBJ1-1; D ambiguous. The length of the CDR3 is 14 residues. The ends were cut back, 3 bases at V and 10 bases at J, with 19 bases in the middle. The V gene's germline CDR1 is SGHRS and CDR2 YFSETQ. CDR3 amino acids: CASSSSPTKAGAFF. The DNA of the CDR3 is TGCGCCAGCAGCTCTAGCCCCACCAAGGCCGGAGCTTTCTTT. Variable domain in full (rest from reference TRBV5-1 and TRBJ1-1): KAGVTQTPRYLIKTRGQQVTLSCSPISGHRSVSWYQQTPGQGLQFLFEYFSETQRNKGNFPGRFSGRQFSNSRSEMNVSTLELGDSALYLCASSSSPTKAGAFFGQGTRLTVV.

V usage is TRBV5-4 and J usage is TRBJ2-7; 9 nucleotides line up with TRBD2. Trimming took 4 bases from V and 3 from J; bases not matched to a gene: 5. The CDR3 loop spans 14 amino acids. Germline V CDR1 and CDR2: SGHNT, YYREEE (reference sequence). The CDR3 DNA reads TGTGCCAGCAGCGTGTTAGCGGGAGTCTACGAGCAGTACTTC. It yields the protein CASSVLAGVYEQYF.

This clonotype was counted a few times. The chain has TRBV4-2 and TRBJ2-1, with D perhaps matching TRBD2 (6 bases). The V and J ends lost 6 bases and 7 bases respectively, with 7 bases between them. CDR3 length: 11 amino acids. CDR1 is LGHNA and CDR2 is YNFKEQ in the germline V gene. CDR3 nucleotide sequence: TGTGCCAGCAGTGCGGGGAATGAGCAGTTCTTC. As protein: CASSAGNEQFF.

V usage is TRBV6-6 and J usage is TRBJ2-2; D remains unclear. This CDR3 region has 13 residues. Trimming took off 0 bases at V and 7 bases at J, with 6 bases between the two ends. CDR1 and CDR2 (germline): MNHNY, SVGAGI (reference sequence). The CDR3: CASSYSGGGELFF. The CDR3 DNA reads TGTGCCAGCAGTTACTCCGGCGGCGGGGAGCTGTTTTTT.

The chain has TRBV18 and TRBJ2-7; 7 bases map to TRBD1. Unmatched junction bases numbered 9, after V lost 6 bases and J lost 4 bases. The CDR3 contains 14 residues. CDR1 is KGHSH, CDR2 LQKENI, per germline. CDR3 protein: CASSSGTALYEQYF. The CDR3 DNA sequence: TGTGCCAGCTCTTCCGGGACAGCACTTTACGAGCAGTACTTC. The entire variable domain, with the rest obtained from reference TRBV18 and TRBJ2-7, is as follows: NAGVMQNPRHLVRRRGQEARLRCSPMKGHSHVYWYRQLPEEGLKFMVYLQKENIIDESGMPKERFSAEFPKEGPSILRIQQVVRGDSAAYFCASSSGTALYEQYFGPGTRLTVT.

This rearrangement joins TRBV2 to TRBJ2-7; possible D gene TRBD2, 6 bases. Trimming took 8 bases from V and 6 from J, leaving 23 bases between them. The V gene's germline CDR1 is SNHLY and CDR2 FYNNEI. The CDR3 has 15 residues. The CDR3 loop is CASVSLWGVGAEQYF. The CDR3 coding sequence is TGTGCCAGCGTGTCCCTCTGGGGGGTTGGGGCCGAGCAGTACTTC.

The chain employs TRBV7-9 and TRBJ2-1, with TRBD2 matching 8 bases. Germline CDR1 SEHNR, CDR2 FQNEAQ (reference sequence). This CDR3 region has 15 residues. Trimming took 5 bases from V and 6 from J; bases not matched to a gene: 9. The CDR3 loop is CASSRAAGDRNEQFF. CDR3 nucleotides: TGTGCCAGCAGCCGCGCAGCGGGAGATCGCAATGAGCAGTTCTTC.

The V and J genes are TRBV28 and TRBJ1-1, with TRBD1 as a possible D gene (5 bases). This CDR3 has 14 amino acids. Trimming removed 3 bases from V and 1 base from J, with 9 bases in between. Per the germline V gene, CDR1 is MDHEN and CDR2 is SYDVKM. This chain's CDR3 is CASSLGERNTEAFF. The CDR3 region has the DNA TGTGCCAGCAGTTTGGGGGAAAGGAACACTGAAGCTTTCTTT.

This rearrangement joins TRBV6-2 or TRBV6-3 to TRBJ1-1; D call uncertain. Trimming took off 2 bases at V and 2 bases at J, with 9 bases between the two ends. CDR1 and CDR2 (germline): MNHEY, SVGEGT. This CDR3 has 14 residues. CDR3 residues: CASSYGRLNTEAFF. The CDR3 DNA reads TGTGCCAGCAGTTACGGGCGATTAAACACTGAAGCTTTCTTT.

The chain joins TRBV20-1 to TRBJ2-1, with TRBD2 matching over 7 bases. Germline values: CDR1 DFQATT, CDR2 SNEGSKA (reference sequence). The CDR3 covers 13 residues. With V trimmed by 5 bases and J by 5 bases, 6 bases remained unmatched. The CDR3 DNA sequence: TGCAGTGCTGCCGGGACTACTAACAATGAGCAGTTCTTC. Amino acids: CSAAGTTNNEQFF.

The chain recombines TRBV12-3 or TRBV12-4 with TRBJ2-2; D ambiguous. Trimming removed 5 bases at V and 3 bases at J, with 13 bases between. The CDR3 contains 15 residues. CDR3 sequence: CASSALGPYTGELFF. The CDR3 DNA sequence: TGTGCCAGCAGTGCCCTCGGACCGTACACCGGGGAGCTGTTTTTT.

The sample holds one count of this clonotype. The J gene is TRBJ2-7, the V gene TRBV2, with D possibly TRBD1 on 6 matching bases. Deletions cut 4 bases from V and 4 bases from J, with 14 bases between. The length of the CDR3 is 14 residues. Germline V gene sequence: CDR1 SNHLY, CDR2 FYNNEI. This CDR3 is CASSGQVVRYEQYF. CDR3 coding DNA: TGTGCCAGCAGTGGACAGGTTGTTAGGTACGAGCAGTACTTC.

The V and J genes are TRBV6-1 and TRBJ2-2, with 8 bases matching TRBD2. Trimming cost V 6 bases and J 3 bases; bases outside gene matches: 0. CDR1 is MNHNS, CDR2 SASEGT, per germline. The CDR3 is 13 amino acids. DNA for the CDR3: TGTGCCAGCAGCGGGGGGGACACCGGGGAGCTGTTTTTT. Translating gives CASSGGDTGELFF.

This rearrangement joins TRBV29-1 to TRBJ2-7; D is undetermined. This CDR3 contains 15 residues. The V and J ends lost 6 bases and 1 base respectively, with 19 bases between them. Germline CDR1 reads SQVTM; CDR2 reads ANQGSEA. The CDR3 protein is CSVVSSGIKSYEQYF. The CDR3 DNA reads TGCAGCGTGGTGAGTTCCGGAATAAAGTCCTACGAGCAGTACTTC.

The table lists this clonotype with a few counts. CDR3 in amino acids: CASSFRDREQFF. The CDR3 DNA follows: TGTGCCAGCAGTTTCCGGGACAGGGAGCAGTTCTTC. The V gene is TRBV12-3 or TRBV12-4, the J gene TRBJ2-1, with 8 bases aligning to TRBD1. The CDR3 totals 12 residues. J gave up 10 bases and V 3 bases, and 2 bases lay outside the gene matches.

V and J are TRBV7-6 and TRBJ1-1; the D is unclear. Deletions cut 5 bases from V and 0 bases from J, with 13 bases between. The CDR3 contains 15 residues. Germline CDR1 reads SGHVS; CDR2 reads FNYEAQ. CDR3 nucleotides: TGTGCCAGCAGCCAAGAAGACATCTTGAACACTGAAGCTTTCTTT. It codes for CASSQEDILNTEAFF.

V usage is TRBV12-3 or TRBV12-4 and J usage is TRBJ1-2; 7 bases line up with TRBD1. This CDR3 spans 12 amino acids. Losses at the gene ends were 6 bases for V and 4 bases for J; bases not matched to a gene: 2. The CDR3 DNA sequence: TGTGCCAGCAGAGAGGGGGCCTATGGCTACACCTTC. It is translated as CASREGAYGYTF.

CDR3 sequence reads: CASSFLAGAPDTQYF. The CDR3 DNA sequence: TGTGCCAGCAGCTTCCTAGCGGGAGCCCCAGATACGCAGTATTTT. The chain is built from TRBV3-1 and TRBJ2-3; 10 bases match TRBD2. CDR1 is LGHDT and CDR2 is YNNKEL in the germline V gene (reference sequence). The junction had 6 bases not matched to a gene; V was cut back by 5 bases and J by 4 bases. The CDR3 consists of 15 residues.

The chain joins TRBV2 to TRBJ2-1; maybe TRBD1 (5 bases). This CDR3 is built from 12 residues. Per the germline V gene, CDR1 is SNHLY and CDR2 is FYNNEI. Trimming left V 6 bases short and J 9 bases short, with 12 bases between. The CDR3 DNA is TGTGCCAGCAGGGTACAGGTTCTTGAGCAGTTCTTC. Translation: CASRVQVLEQFF.

Worth noting for this clonotype: At one end the junction does not follow the germline gene, possibly because of a read error. This rearrangement joins TRBV25-1 to TRBJ1-2; D may be TRBD1 (5 bases). From germline, CDR1 is MGHDK and CDR2 SYGVNS. The CDR3 is 16 residues long. CDR3 coding DNA: TGTACCAGCAGTGAATCCATCTCGGGACCCGGCTATGGCTACACCTTC. This encodes CTSSESISGPGYGYTF.

This clonotype was found a few times. V and J are TRBV12-3 or TRBV12-4 and TRBJ1-1, with D hard to call. The CDR3 has 13 residues. V lost 4 bases to trimming and J lost 1 base, with 7 bases between them. CDR3 nucleotides: TGTGCCAGCAGTTACTCCACGAACACTGAAGCTTTCTTT. Its protein product is CASSYSTNTEAFF.

J is TRBJ2-1 and V is TRBV20-1, with unresolved D. V was shortened by 5 bases and J by 0 bases, with 5 bases between the two germline ends. The CDR3 runs 12 residues. Germline V gene sequence: CDR1 DFQATT, CDR2 SNEGSKA (reference sequence). The CDR3 DNA is TGCAGTGCTCCAAGCTCCTACAATGAGCAGTTCTTC. It specifies CSAPSSYNEQFF.

The chain joins TRBV18 to TRBJ2-1, with D perhaps TRBD2 (6 bases). The V gene's germline CDR1 is KGHSH and CDR2 LQKENI. CDR3 length equals 17 residues. With 3 bases removed from V and 1 base from J, the gap between germline ends came to 16 bases. This chain's CDR3 is CASSPEPLARSYNEQFF. DNA for the CDR3: TGTGCCAGCTCACCTGAGCCTCTAGCGCGGTCCTACAATGAGCAGTTCTTC. The full variable domain, in which reference TRBV18 and TRBJ2-1 provide the parts outside the CDR3, is NAGVMQNPRHLVRRRGQEARLRCSPMKGHSHVYWYRQLPEEGLKFMVYLQKENIIDESGMPKERFSAEFPKEGPSILRIQQVVRGDSAAYFCASSPEPLARSYNEQFFGPGTRLTVL.

This clonotype came up a few times. The chain is built from TRBV28 and TRBJ1-1; D may be TRBD1 (6 bases). Germline V gene sequence: CDR1 MDHEN, CDR2 SYDVKM. Trimming shortened V by 10 bases and J by 0 bases, and 9 bases separated the two germline ends. This CDR3 is built from 12 residues. The CDR3 sequence: CATGQLNTEAFF. The CDR3 DNA sequence: TGTGCCACCGGACAGCTGAACACTGAAGCTTTCTTT.

J is TRBJ1-1 and V is TRBV30; D uncertain. CDR1 is GTSNPN, CDR2 SVGIG, per germline (reference sequence). CDR3 length: 13 residues. V was shortened by 0 bases and J by 0 bases, with 5 bases between the two germline ends. The CDR3 sequence is CAWSVGVNTEAFF. CDR3 sequence (DNA): TGTGCCTGGAGTGTAGGAGTGAACACTGAAGCTTTCTTT.